Below, 27 T cell receptor beta chains from the same sample are listed, as sequenced in a study of cytomegalovirus exposure and HLA in healthy donors. Sequenced by immunoSEQ multiplex PCR; TCRdb stores in-frame clones only, minus some. The repertoire holds 120,000 to 150,000 clones, with roughly 90% as singletons. The source material was PBMCs. The receptors were sampled from a man younger than 30 in good health and CMV-seronegative.

V gene TRBV10-1 combines with J gene TRBJ2-7; a weak D match, TRBD1 (6 bases). This CDR3 comprises 13 residues. CDR1 is WNHNN, CDR2 SYGVQD, per germline (reference sequence). Trimming shortened V by 2 bases and J by 5 bases, and 10 bases separated the two germline ends. CDR3 in DNA: TGCGCCAGCAGTGAGGTAGCAGGGGACGAGCAGTACTTC. It encodes CASSEVAGDEQYF.

This chain connects TRBV4-2 to TRBJ2-7; TRBD2 matches at 13 bases. CDR1 is LGHNA and CDR2 is YNFKEQ in the germline V gene. The V gene end was trimmed by 6 bases and the J gene end by 4 bases; junction bases not matched to a gene: 3. CDR3 length: 14 residues. The CDR3 region has the DNA TGTGCCAGCAGGGTGACTAGCGGGGGGTACGAGCAGTACTTC. This sequence encodes CASRVTSGGYEQYF.

The rearrangement links TRBV19 to TRBJ2-7; the match to TRBD1 covers 8 bases. CDR1 and CDR2 (germline): LNHDA, SQIVND (reference sequence). This CDR3 is built from 13 residues. The V segment lost 5 bases and the J segment 2 bases; nucleotides outside the gene matches: 2. This CDR3 is CASSGTGTYEQYF. The DNA for the CDR3 is TGTGCCAGTAGTGGGACAGGTACCTACGAGCAGTACTTC.

The V and J genes are TRBV11-2 and TRBJ2-1; 12 bases match TRBD2. V lost 5 bases to trimming and J lost 3 bases; unmatched junction nucleotides: 2. Germline V CDR1 and CDR2: SGHAT, FQNNGV. The length of the CDR3 is 15 residues. The CDR3 sequence: CASSQGLAGYNEQFF. The CDR3 coding sequence is TGTGCCAGCAGCCAGGGACTAGCGGGCTACAATGAGCAGTTCTTC.

The chain has TRBV7-9 and TRBJ1-2; D may be TRBD1 (5 bases). The length of the CDR3 is 14 residues. The germline CDR1 and CDR2 sequences are SEHNR and FQNEAQ (reference sequence). Trimming stripped 1 base from V and 2 bases from J, with 8 bases between. Here the CDR3 DNA reads TGTGCCAGCAGCTTAGGGGGGGAAAACTATGGCTACACCTTC. Its protein product is CASSLGGENYGYTF. The full variable domain, rest sourced from reference TRBV7-9 and TRBJ1-2, is DTGVSQNPRHKITKRGQNVTFRCDPISEHNRLYWYRQTLGQGPEFLTYFQNEAQLEKSRLLSDRFSAERPKGSFSTLEIQRTEQGDSAMYLCASSLGGENYGYTFGSGTRLTVV.

The CDR3 coding sequence is TGTGCCAGCAGCCCATCTAGCGGGGGGGCTTTCGATACGCAGTATTTT. This codes for CASSPSSGGAFDTQYF. This rearrangement joins TRBV9 to TRBJ2-3, with 12 nucleotides matching TRBD2. Trimming at V came to 4 bases and at J to 6 bases, leaving 9 bases not matched to a gene. The CDR3 loop spans 16 amino acids. CDR1 is SGDLS, CDR2 YYNGEE, per germline.

J is TRBJ1-4 and V is TRBV5-1, with 8 bases aligning to TRBD1. The CDR3 sequence is 14 residues long. The ends lost 7 bases at V and 2 bases at J; junction bases unmatched: 4. Germline assignment: CDR1 SGHRS and CDR2 YFSETQ. The CDR3 reads CASGWTGTNEKLFF. The CDR3 DNA follows: TGCGCCAGCGGGTGGACAGGGACTAATGAAAAACTGTTTTTT.

The V and J genes are TRBV30 and TRBJ2-1; 8 bases are shared with TRBD1. CDR3 length: 13 residues. V lost 5 bases and J lost 7; bases outside the gene matches: 7. CDR1 is GTSNPN, CDR2 SVGIG, per germline (reference sequence). Here the CDR3 reads CAWGTGLGNEQFF. The CDR3 DNA sequence: TGTGCCTGGGGGACAGGTCTGGGGAATGAGCAGTTCTTC.

J is TRBJ2-3 and V is TRBV27; 14 bases align to TRBD2. Trimming removed 3 bases from V and 2 bases from J; junction bases left unmatched: 19. Germline values: CDR1 MNHEY, CDR2 SMNVEV (reference sequence). The CDR3 contains 22 residues. The CDR3 sequence: CASSFTKLQPGLAGVFTDTQYF. The CDR3, as DNA: TGTGCCAGCAGTTTCACCAAGCTACAACCGGGACTAGCGGGAGTTTTCACAGATACGCAGTATTTT.

This chain connects TRBV18 to TRBJ2-1, with D maybe TRBD2 (6 bases). The CDR3 is made up of 15 amino acids. The V end lost 2 bases, the J end lost 8 bases, and 16 bases lay between the germline ends. CDR1 is KGHSH and CDR2 is LQKENI in the germline V gene. The chain's CDR3 is CASSPWTTPGDEQFF. CDR3 DNA sequence: TGTGCCAGCTCACCATGGACTACCCCGGGGGATGAGCAGTTCTTC.

The J gene is TRBJ2-6, the V gene TRBV30; weak D call: TRBD1 (6 bases). The CDR3 consists of 17 residues. In germline, CDR1 is GTSNPN, CDR2 SVGIG (reference sequence). Trimming cost V 0 bases and J 4 bases, with 16 bases left between them. In nucleotides, the CDR3 is TGTGCCTGGAGTGTCAACCACAGGGCGGGCGGGGCCAACGTCCTGACTTTC. Translated: CAWSVNHRAGGANVLTF.

This chain joins TRBV9 and TRBJ2-7; D unresolved. Germline loops: CDR1 SGDLS, CDR2 YYNGEE. The length of the CDR3 is 15 residues. The V end was cut by 0 bases, the J end by 3 bases, with 13 bases between. DNA of the CDR3: TGTGCCAGCAGCGTAGAGGCTAGGCCGTTCTACGAGCAGTACTTC. Its translation is CASSVEARPFYEQYF.

This rearrangement joins TRBV5-1 to TRBJ2-1; a possible D gene is TRBD2 (6 bases). Per the germline V gene, CDR1 is SGHRS and CDR2 is YFSETQ. CDR3 length: 13 residues. V lost 1 base and J lost 7, with 9 bases in between. CDR3 DNA sequence: TGCGCCAGCAGCTTGCCCGGGAGTAATGAGCAGTTCTTC. This encodes CASSLPGSNEQFF.

The CDR3 loop is CASSVYFNSNEQFF. CDR3 coding DNA: TGTGCCAGCAGCGTCTACTTCAATAGCAATGAGCAGTTCTTC. The chain has TRBV9 and TRBJ2-1, with unresolved D. V was shortened by 2 bases and J by 6 bases, with 12 bases between the two germline ends. There are 14 residues in the CDR3. The germline gives CDR1 SGDLS, CDR2 YYNGEE.

The CDR3 sequence: CASSLFTSGSGETQYF. DNA of the CDR3: TGTGCCAGCAGCTTGTTTACTAGCGGGAGTGGGGAGACCCAGTACTTC. The chain employs TRBV5-8 and TRBJ2-5, with 11 bases fitting TRBD2. The germline V gene has CDR1 SGHTS and CDR2 YDEGEE. V shed 1 base and J 5 bases; nucleotides not matched to a gene: 7. CDR3 size: 16 residues.

The genes are TRBV11-3 and TRBJ1-1; TRBD1 matches 12 bases. CDR3 size: 18 residues. V gave up 5 bases and J gave up 4 bases; unmatched junction bases: 14. Germline assignment: CDR1 SGHNT and CDR2 YENEEA. The CDR3 sequence: CASSRRGPGQGASTEAFF. The DNA for the CDR3 is TGTGCCAGCAGCCGCCGGGGACCGGGACAGGGGGCTAGCACTGAAGCTTTCTTT.

This clone appeared a single time. The chain has TRBV27 and TRBJ2-7, with TRBD2 as a possible D gene (6 bases). Germline V gene lookup returns CDR1 MNHEY and CDR2 SMNVEV (reference sequence). V was pared by 4 bases and J by 1 base, with 11 bases between. CDR3 length: 14 amino acids. Written as DNA, the CDR3 is TGTGCCAGCAGTTCGCGGGGTAATTCCTACGAGCAGTACTTC. Translation gives CASSSRGNSYEQYF.

The rearrangement links TRBV5-5 to TRBJ2-7, with D perhaps matching TRBD1 (5 bases). This CDR3 region has 15 residues. Trimming left V 0 bases short and J 7 bases short, with 17 bases between. From germline, CDR1 is SGHKS and CDR2 YYEKEE (reference sequence). In DNA form, the CDR3 reads TGTGCCAGCAGCTTGGCAGGGTTCTCAGCGACGGAGCAGTACTTC. Translation gives CASSLAGFSATEQYF.

The J gene is TRBJ2-3, the V gene TRBV11-2; D not certain. The CDR3 covers 14 residues. The V gene's germline CDR1 is SGHAT and CDR2 FQNNGV. Trimming left V 0 bases short and J 2 bases short, with 6 bases between. The CDR3 is CASSLEAHTDTQYF. DNA for the CDR3: TGTGCCAGCAGCTTAGAGGCCCACACAGATACGCAGTATTTT.

The J gene is TRBJ1-2, the V gene TRBV6-6; D gene unclear. V was clipped by 7 bases and J by 4 bases, with 16 bases between them. Germline V lookup: CDR1 MNHNY, CDR2 SVGAGI (reference sequence). The CDR3 covers 14 residues. The CDR3 region is CASTDWAGAYGYTF. In DNA, the CDR3 is TGTGCCAGCACCGACTGGGCGGGTGCCTATGGCTACACCTTC.

The gene calls are TRBV7-8 and TRBJ1-4; 10 bases map to TRBD1. Germline trimming cut 5 bases from V and 11 bases from J; bases unmatched to any gene: 14. CDR1 is SGHVS, CDR2 FQNEAQ, per germline. The CDR3 is 16 amino acids. The CDR3 coding sequence is TGTGCCAGCAGCCTGCAGGCCGGGACAGGGGCGGGGAAACTGTTTTTT. Translated: CASSLQAGTGAGKLFF.

This clone was counted once. This rearrangement joins TRBV15 to TRBJ1-1; TRBD1 is a possible D gene (5 bases). V gave up 1 base and J gave up 8 bases, with 17 bases separating them. The CDR3 is 15 residues long. CDR1 LNHNV and CDR2 YYDKDF come from the germline V gene (reference sequence). The CDR3 DNA sequence: TGTGCCACCAGCAGAGGCGGGGCCTCCCTTTGGGAAGCTTTCTTT. It translates to CATSRGGASLWEAFF. The full variable domain, its missing parts supplied by reference TRBV15 and TRBJ1-1, is DAMVIQNPRYQVTQFGKPVTLSCSQTLNHNVMYWYQQKSSQAPKLLFHYYDKDFNNEADTPDNFQSRRPNTSFCFLDIRSPGLGDTAMYLCATSRGGASLWEAFFGQGTRLTVV.

For this clone: Additional DNA sequences in this sample encode the identical CDR3. V gene TRBV20-1 combines with J gene TRBJ2-5; D is unresolved. V was trimmed by 6 bases and J by 2 bases, leaving 4 bases between them. This CDR3 spans 10 amino acids. CDR1 and CDR2 (germline): DFQATT, SNEGSKA (reference sequence). CDR3 sequence: CSAIQETQYF. The CDR3 DNA reads TGCAGTGCAATACAAGAGACCCAGTACTTC.

This clone was seen a handful of times. The chain couples TRBV2 to TRBJ1-1, with 7 positions matching TRBD1. With V trimmed by 6 bases and J by 0 bases, 4 bases remained unmatched. In germline, CDR1 is SNHLY, CDR2 FYNNEI. This CDR3 comprises 14 residues. The CDR3 DNA reads TGTGCCAGCAGGGACAGGCAAGTGAACACTGAAGCTTTCTTT. Residues: CASRDRQVNTEAFF.

The chain recombines TRBV6-6 with TRBJ2-7, with D possibly being TRBD1 (5 bases). CDR1 MNHNY and CDR2 SVGAGI come from the germline V gene (reference sequence). V lost 4 bases and J lost 4, with 11 bases in between. The CDR3 totals 13 residues. The CDR3 reads CASSFGREYEQYV. The CDR3 nucleotides read TGTGCCAGCAGTTTTGGCAGGGAATACGAGCAGTACGTC.

The J gene is TRBJ1-2, the V gene TRBV9; weak D call: TRBD1 (5 bases). Between the trimmed V and J ends, which lost 1 base and 4 bases, there was a span of 8 bases. This CDR3 has 13 residues. In germline, CDR1 is SGDLS, CDR2 YYNGEE. CDR3 in amino acids: CASSVRDSYGYTF. In nucleotides, the CDR3 is TGTGCCAGCAGCGTAAGGGACTCCTATGGCTACACCTTC.

This clone has ten or more counts. The CDR3 DNA follows: TGCGCCAGCAGTGAGTCGCGGGGTCAGGGTGGGGCCAACGTCCTGACTTTC. It codes for CASSESRGQGGANVLTF. The chain combines TRBV10-2 with TRBJ2-6; tentative D call: TRBD2 (6 bases). Germline loops: CDR1 WSHSY, CDR2 SAAADI. Trimming left V 0 bases short and J 3 bases short, with 12 bases between. CDR3 length: 17 residues.